This TCR beta chain was recovered during a study of shared clonotypes between healthy human individuals. Study context: Per donor, CD8 memory used one plate, CD8 naive used two, CD4 memory used three and CD4 naive used three.

Positive CCR7 selection of CD45RO-negative cells yielded the naive CD8 cells, and terminally differentiated effector memory CD45RA+ cells were excluded. In regard to this clone: The antigen is unknown. This sample includes further DNA sequences coding for the same CDR3.

Original data processing: As immunoSEQ supplied junction-only sequences (without quality scores), filtering differed. The assay was immunoSEQ multiplex PCR, and TCRdb's table has in-frame clones only and misses some. The DNA was the basis for D and trimming; V, J and clone size are from that table. The table includes 2 million to 2.5 million clones, about 95% detected once. Study-wide findings and caveats: Naive subsets usually exceeded memory subsets in estimated richness. At large depth, rarefaction still showed sorted-subset sequencing to be incomplete.

This TCR came from a man aged 18 to 30 in good health. The sequencing sample was made of naive CD8+ T cells sorted from blood.

The CDR3 region is CASSPNSYEQYF. The CDR3 coding sequence is TGTGCCAGCAGCCCAAACTCCTACGAGCAGTACTTC. The gene calls are TRBV13 and TRBJ2-7; D not certain. This CDR3 comprises 12 residues. CDR1 is PRHDT and CDR2 is FYEKMQ in the germline V gene (reference sequence). The V end lost 5 bases, the J end lost 0 bases, and 5 bases lay between the germline ends. Variable domain in full (rest from reference TRBV13 and TRBJ2-7): AAGVIQSPRHLIKEKRETATLKCYPIPRHDTVYWYQQGPGQDPQFLISFYEKMQSDKGSIPDRFSAQQFSDYHSELNMSSLELGDSALYFCASSPNSYEQYFGPGTRLTVT.